This note documents a single T cell receptor beta chain sequence. Other DNA sequences in the same sample also yield this CDR3. Study processing details: Reference gene primer amplification yielded estimated nucleated cell counts. TCRdb's copy holds only in-frame clones and misses some; the assay was immunoSEQ multiplex PCR. V, J and clone size derive from that table, while D and trimming were established from the DNA sequence. The data contain 250,000 to 350,000 clones, 80% to 90% of them singletons. This CDR3 is built from 13 residues. Germline CDR1 and CDR2: KGHSH and LQKENI. Trimming removed 3 bases at V and 3 bases at J, with 8 bases between. This sample is part of a study of blood T cell repertoires in COVID-19. As for the study in general: Sources were T cells, B-cell-depleted T cells, or PBMCs; the material itself was cDNA or gDNA.

The source is a woman aged 18-29 years who had recovered from COVID-19. The V call is TRBV18, the J call TRBJ1-1; perhaps TRBD1 as D (5 bases). Sequencing input: PBMCs or T cells enriched from blood (not recorded which). CDR3: CASSPGGDTEAFF. CDR3 DNA sequence: TGTGCCAGCTCACCCGGGGGAGACACTGAAGCTTTCTTT.